Presented here are 15 T cell receptor beta chains from one specimen sequenced in a study of CD8+ T cells in alopecia areata. Isolated RNA was reverse transcribed into cDNA used as the sequencing template. Sequencing was performed with immunoSEQ multiplex PCR; in TCRdb, only in-frame clones are kept and a portion is missing. Recorded here are about 6,000 clones, with no singletons, and the ten leading clones hold over 25%. Cells from pooled cutaneous lymph nodes were sorted by CD4, CD8alpha, NKG2D, NKG2ACE and other markers. Material for sequencing was CD8+ T cells sorted from a lymph node. These receptors all come from a C3H/HeJ mouse with alopecia areata. MHC haplotype of the mouse line: H2-k.

This clone has more than one count but fewer than ten. Gene and germline names: mouse. Coverage ceases 4 residues before the CDR3 finishes, and the germline J gene fills in the end. Other DNA sequences in this sample translate to the same CDR3. The chain combines TRBV19 with TRBJ2-7, with 11 bases that match TRBD2. The CDR3 extends over 14 amino acids. Looked up from germline, CDR1 is FNHDT and CDR2 is SITEND (reference sequence). The chain's CDR3 is CASSIRDWGYEQYF. Incomplete CDR3 DNA: TGTGCCAGCAGTATCCGGGACTGGGGGTAT.

In its sample, this clone was seen a few times. The gene symbols are mouse symbols. The read ends 3 residues before the CDR3 terminus; that terminus is restored from the germline J gene. This chain connects TRBV13-1 to TRBJ1-6; no clear D gene. TRBJ1-6 falls under the ORF class, with uncertain function. The V gene lost 3 bases and the J gene lost 0 bases, with 10 bases spanning the gap. The length of the CDR3 is 16 residues. Germline CDR1 NSHNY, CDR2 SYGAGN. The covered CDR3 bases are TGTGCCAGCAGTGCGACACACTCTTCCTATAATTCGCCC. It specifies CASSATHSSYNSP. The whole CDR3 sequence reads CASSATHSSYNSPLYF.

This clone was counted only a few times. The listed genes are named as in mouse. Read data end 4 residues before the CDR3 end; the end is taken from the germline J gene. This chain joins TRBV19 and TRBJ2-4, with D perhaps TRBD1 (5 bases). CDR1 is FNHDT and CDR2 is SITEND in the germline V gene (reference sequence). V dropped 3 bases and J dropped 1 base, with 6 bases sitting between them. This CDR3 spans 13 amino acids. The CDR3 bases that were read are TGTGCCAGCAGTACACAGGGTCAAAAC. Translated, it gives CASSTQGQN. The full CDR3 protein reads CASSTQGQNTLYF.

A few counts support this clone. Gene names follow the mouse nomenclature. The read terminates 4 residues before the CDR3 end, so the remaining end is supplied by the germline J gene. The genes are TRBV5 and TRBJ2-5; 9 nucleotides line up with TRBD2. The germline V gene encodes CDR1 LGHNA and CDR2 YNLKQL (reference sequence). V dropped 2 bases and J dropped 0; count of bases not matched to a gene: 3. This CDR3 is built from 16 residues. The chain's CDR3 is CASSQRLGDNQDTQYF. The DNA read from the CDR3 is TGTGCCAGCAGCCAAAGACTGGGGGATAACCAAGAC.

Regarding this clone: The germline and genes are mouse ones. The read gets to within 4 residues of the CDR3 end, and the germline J gene fills in the rest. The chain joins TRBV13-2 to TRBJ2-1; a possible D gene is TRBD1 (6 bases). This CDR3 spans 14 amino acids. Trimming stripped 1 base from V and 5 bases from J, with 10 bases between. Germline CDR1 and CDR2: NNHNN and SYGAGS (reference sequence). CDR3 region: CASGDLGTNAEQFF. The DNA read from the CDR3 is TGTGCCAGCGGTGATTTGGGGACAAATGCT.

This clone is categorized as medium-sized (0.01 to 0.1%). Each gene name is a mouse one. Read coverage stops 4 residues before the CDR3 terminus; the germline J gene supplies the remainder. The chain uses TRBV13-3 and TRBJ2-1; D is perhaps TRBD1 (6 bases). This CDR3 has 13 amino acids. Germline CDR1 is NNHDY and CDR2 is SYVADS. V was pared by 4 bases and J by 3 bases, with 8 bases between. This CDR3 reads CASSWDTYAEQFF. The sequenced part of the CDR3 DNA is TGTGCCAGCAGTTGGGACACCTATGCT.

This clone is classed as medium-sized. Gene names follow the mouse nomenclature. Incomplete CDR3 DNA: TGTGCTAGCAGTAGTAGGGACTGGGAAGAC. It specifies CASSSRDWED. The whole CDR3 protein reads CASSSRDWEDTQYF. V usage is TRBV17 and J usage is TRBJ2-5, with 9 nucleotides matching TRBD2. The read comes to an end 4 residues before the CDR3 does, leaving the germline J gene to fill in the end. The CDR3 contains 14 residues. Germline CDR1 is MNHDT and CDR2 is YYDKIL.

The table lists this clone with many counts. Gene names and germline match the mouse. The read ends 4 residues shy of where the CDR3 ends; the end is completed using the germline J gene. V usage is TRBV1 and J usage is TRBJ2-3, with 7 bases lining up with TRBD1. Germline V gene lookup returns CDR1 NSQYPW and CDR2 LRSPGD (reference sequence). V lost 0 bases and J lost 0; bases outside the gene matches: 6. This CDR3 spans 17 amino acids. CDR3 protein: CTCSADRDRSSAETLYF. The sequenced part of the CDR3 DNA is TGCACCTGCAGTGCAGATCGGGACAGATCTAGTGCAGAA.

This clone showed up just a few times. Genes and germline are mouse. The DNA ends 4 residues before the CDR3 does, and the rest of the CDR3 is filled in from the germline J gene. This chain links TRBV3 with TRBJ2-3, with a weak D call TRBD1 (6 bases). V was pared by 6 bases and J by 0 bases, with 16 bases between. There are 16 residues in the CDR3. From germline, CDR1 is SNHLY and CDR2 FYNGKV (reference sequence). The CDR3 sequence: CASSDAGTSSAETLYF. CDR3 DNA, as far as it was read: TGTGCCAGCAGTGATGCCGGGACATCTAGTGCAGAA.

Many counts were recorded for this clone. The gene names here belong to mouse. The DNA ends 4 residues before the CDR3 does, and the rest of the CDR3 is filled in from the germline J gene. The chain uses TRBV16 and TRBJ1-2, with TRBD1 as a possible D gene (6 bases). From germline, CDR1 is SGHSA and CDR2 FRNQAP. The ends were cut back, 4 bases at V and 0 bases at J, with 6 bases in the middle. The CDR3 loop spans 13 amino acids. This CDR3 is CASSSGANSDYTF. Partial CDR3 DNA: TGTGCAAGCAGCTCAGGGGCAAACTCC.

This clone was seen only a few times. Mouse germline and gene names are used. From the germline J gene comes the end of the CDR3, since the read stops 4 residues before it. The chain is built from TRBV19 and TRBJ2-7; 9 nucleotides match TRBD2. In germline, CDR1 is FNHDT, CDR2 SITEND (reference sequence). This CDR3 region has 13 residues. The CDR3 here is CASSIWGGYEQYF. Incomplete CDR3 DNA: TGTGCCAGCAGTATCTGGGGGGGTTAT.

This clone showed up many times. Genes and germline come from the mouse. The read ends 4 residues before the CDR3 terminus; that terminus is restored from the germline J gene. The chain carries TRBV13-1 and TRBJ2-3; D possibly corresponds to TRBD2 (6 bases). The V gene lost 4 bases and the J gene lost 0 bases, with 9 bases spanning the gap. The CDR3 spans 14 residues. Looked up from germline, CDR1 is NSHNY and CDR2 is SYGAGN. The CDR3 spells CASSPLGSAETLYF. CDR3 DNA, as far as it was read: TGTGCCAGCAGTCCACTGGGTAGTGCAGAA.

This clone is categorized as large. Gene names are the mouse ones. The CDR3 is cut off 4 residues early in the read; its end comes from the germline J gene. This sequence joins TRBV13-3 and TRBJ1-2, with 10 positions matching TRBD1. V lost 4 bases, J lost 4 bases, and 1 base stayed unmatched. The CDR3 is 13 amino acids. CDR1 and CDR2 (germline): NNHDY, SYVADS. The CDR3 is CASSRDRGSDYTF. The DNA read from the CDR3 is TGTGCCAGCAGTCGGGACAGGGGCTCC.

This clone was observed at least ten times. Gene names refer to mouse genes. Coverage ceases 4 residues before the CDR3 finishes, and the germline J gene fills in the end. The chain has TRBV31 and TRBJ2-1; 10 nucleotides agree with TRBD2. This CDR3 region has 13 residues. Germline CDR1 GKSSPN, CDR2 SITVG. V lost 2 bases to trimming and J lost 6 bases; unmatched junction nucleotides: 1. The chain's CDR3 is CAWSWDWGAEQFF. The sequenced part of the CDR3 DNA is TGTGCCTGGAGTTGGGACTGGGGTGCT.

Ten or more counts support this clone. The genes and germline here are from mouse. Read sequence stops 4 residues before the CDR3 end, and the germline J gene provides the missing end. The chain links TRBV16 to TRBJ2-1, with D possibly matching TRBD1 (6 bases). The CDR3 is made up of 12 amino acids. Per the germline V gene, CDR1 is SGHSA and CDR2 is FRNQAP. Incomplete CDR3 DNA: TGTGCAAGCAGCCTTGACAGGACT. Translated, it gives CASSLDRT. The CDR3 as a whole reads CASSLDRTEQFF.